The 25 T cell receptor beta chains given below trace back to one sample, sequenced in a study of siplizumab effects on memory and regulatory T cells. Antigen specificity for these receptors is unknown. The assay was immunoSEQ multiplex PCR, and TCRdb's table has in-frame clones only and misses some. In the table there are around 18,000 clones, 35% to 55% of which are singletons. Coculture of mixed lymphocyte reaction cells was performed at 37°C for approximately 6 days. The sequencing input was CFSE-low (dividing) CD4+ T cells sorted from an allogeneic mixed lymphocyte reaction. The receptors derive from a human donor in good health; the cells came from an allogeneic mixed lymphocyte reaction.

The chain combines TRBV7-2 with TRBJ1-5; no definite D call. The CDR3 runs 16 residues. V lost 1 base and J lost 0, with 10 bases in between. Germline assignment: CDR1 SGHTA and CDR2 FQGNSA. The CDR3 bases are TGTGCCAGCAGCTTAGTAGTAGCGGTTAGCAATCAGCCCCAGCATTTT. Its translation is CASSLVVAVSNQPQHF.

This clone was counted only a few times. The CDR3 bases are TGTGCCAGCTCGCCTGACCGAAATCAGCCCCAGCATTTT. This sequence encodes CASSPDRNQPQHF. J is TRBJ1-5 and V is TRBV18, with unresolved D. V lost 6 bases, J lost 4 bases, and 10 bases lay in between. From germline, CDR1 is KGHSH and CDR2 LQKENI. This CDR3 is 13 amino acids long.

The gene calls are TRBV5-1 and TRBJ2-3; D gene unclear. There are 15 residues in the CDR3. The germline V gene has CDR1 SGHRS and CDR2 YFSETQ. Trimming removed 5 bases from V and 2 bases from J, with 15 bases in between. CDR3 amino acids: CASRFAVDPTDTQYF. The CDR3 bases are TGCGCCAGCAGATTCGCGGTAGATCCCACAGATACGCAGTATTTT.

CDR3 region: CASSLGSGGAGETQYF. The CDR3 bases are TGTGCCAGCAGCTTAGGTAGCGGGGGGGCCGGAGAGACCCAGTACTTC. The chain uses TRBV7-3 and TRBJ2-5; 11 bases are shared with TRBD2. This CDR3 has 16 amino acids. Germline CDR1 and CDR2: SGHTA and FQGTGA. The V and J ends lost 2 bases and 4 bases, in that order; junction bases with no gene match: 6.

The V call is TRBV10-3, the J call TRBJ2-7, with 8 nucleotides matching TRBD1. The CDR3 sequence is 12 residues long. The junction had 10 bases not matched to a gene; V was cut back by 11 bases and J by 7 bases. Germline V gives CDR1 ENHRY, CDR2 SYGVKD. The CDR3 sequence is CAVTGGGEEQYF. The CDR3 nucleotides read TGTGCCGTCACAGGGGGAGGTGAGGAGCAGTACTTC.

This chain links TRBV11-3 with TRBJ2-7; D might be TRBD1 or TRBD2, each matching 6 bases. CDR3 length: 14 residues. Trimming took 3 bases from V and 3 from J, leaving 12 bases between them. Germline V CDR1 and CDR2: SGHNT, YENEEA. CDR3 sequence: CASSFRGDLYEQYF. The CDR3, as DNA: TGTGCCAGCAGCTTTAGGGGGGACCTCTACGAGCAGTACTTC.

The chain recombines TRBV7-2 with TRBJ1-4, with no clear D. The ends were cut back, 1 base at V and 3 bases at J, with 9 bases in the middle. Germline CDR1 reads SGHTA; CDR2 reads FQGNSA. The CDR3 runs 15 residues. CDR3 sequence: CASSLVGIANEKLFF. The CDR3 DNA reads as TGTGCCAGCAGCTTAGTGGGGATCGCTAATGAAAAACTGTTTTTT.

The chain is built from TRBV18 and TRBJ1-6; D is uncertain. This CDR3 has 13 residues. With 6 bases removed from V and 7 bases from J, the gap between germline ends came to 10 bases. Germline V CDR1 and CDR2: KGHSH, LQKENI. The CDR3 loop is CASSGNRNSPLHF. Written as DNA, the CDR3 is TGTGCCAGCTCGGGGAACAGAAATTCACCCCTCCACTTT.

In DNA form, the CDR3 reads TGTGCCAGCACCTGGGGGGTTGAAGCTTTCTTT. Its translation: CASTWGVEAFF. This rearrangement joins TRBV6-6 to TRBJ1-1; TRBD1 is a possible D gene (5 bases). Germline CDR1 and CDR2: MNHNY and SVGAGI (reference sequence). Trimming shortened V by 7 bases and J by 7 bases, and 10 bases separated the two germline ends. This CDR3 is built from 11 residues.

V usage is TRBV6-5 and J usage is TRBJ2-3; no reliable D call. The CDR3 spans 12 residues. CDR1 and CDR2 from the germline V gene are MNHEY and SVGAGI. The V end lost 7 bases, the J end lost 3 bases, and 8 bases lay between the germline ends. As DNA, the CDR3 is TGTGCCAGCAACGAAGCAACAGATACGCAGTATTTT. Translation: CASNEATDTQYF.

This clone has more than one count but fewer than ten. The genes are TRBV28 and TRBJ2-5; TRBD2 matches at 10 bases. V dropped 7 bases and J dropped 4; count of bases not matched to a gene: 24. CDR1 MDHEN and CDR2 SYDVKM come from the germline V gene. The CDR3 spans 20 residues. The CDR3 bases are TGTGCCAGCACCCCACGGTGGGGGACTAGCGCCACCGAAAGCTCAGAGACCCAGTACTTC. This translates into CASTPRWGTSATESSETQYF.

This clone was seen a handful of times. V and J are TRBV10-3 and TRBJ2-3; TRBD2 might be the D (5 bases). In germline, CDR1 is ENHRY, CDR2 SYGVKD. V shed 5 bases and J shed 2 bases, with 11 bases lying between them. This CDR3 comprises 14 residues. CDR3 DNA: TGTGCCATCAGTCGGGGTGTCCTCACAGATACGCAGTATTTT. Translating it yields CAISRGVLTDTQYF.

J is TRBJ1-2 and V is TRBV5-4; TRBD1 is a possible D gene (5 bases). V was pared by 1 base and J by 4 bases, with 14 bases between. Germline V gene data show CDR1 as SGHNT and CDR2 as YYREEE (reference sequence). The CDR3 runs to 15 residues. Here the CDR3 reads CASSLSQGLSYGYTF. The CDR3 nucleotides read TGTGCCAGCAGCTTGAGCCAGGGTCTAAGCTATGGCTACACCTTC.

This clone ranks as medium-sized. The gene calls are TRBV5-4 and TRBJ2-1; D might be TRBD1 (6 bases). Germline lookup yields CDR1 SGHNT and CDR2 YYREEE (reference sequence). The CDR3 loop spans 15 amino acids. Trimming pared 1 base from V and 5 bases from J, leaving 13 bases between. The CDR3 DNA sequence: TGTGCCAGCAGCTTGTTCGACAGGACAGACAATGAGCAGTTCTTC. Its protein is CASSLFDRTDNEQFF.

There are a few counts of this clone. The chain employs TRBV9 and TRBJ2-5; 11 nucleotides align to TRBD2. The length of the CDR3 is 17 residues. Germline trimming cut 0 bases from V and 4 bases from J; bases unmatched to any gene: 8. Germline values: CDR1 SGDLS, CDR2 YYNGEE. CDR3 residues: CASSVGVASGGSETQYF. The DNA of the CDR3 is TGTGCCAGCAGCGTAGGGGTGGCTAGCGGGGGGTCAGAGACCCAGTACTTC.

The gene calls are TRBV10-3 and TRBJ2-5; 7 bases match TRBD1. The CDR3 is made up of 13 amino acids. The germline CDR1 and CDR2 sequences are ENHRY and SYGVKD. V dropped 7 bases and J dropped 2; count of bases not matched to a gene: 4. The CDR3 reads CAIMGTAQETQYF. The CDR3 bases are TGTGCCATCATGGGGACAGCACAAGAGACCCAGTACTTC.

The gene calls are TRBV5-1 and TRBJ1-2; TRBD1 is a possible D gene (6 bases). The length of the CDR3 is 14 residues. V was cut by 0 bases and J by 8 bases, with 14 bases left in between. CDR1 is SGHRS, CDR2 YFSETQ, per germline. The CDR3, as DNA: TGCGCCAGCAGCTTGGATCCAGGGGTGGGAGGCTACACCTTC. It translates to CASSLDPGVGGYTF.

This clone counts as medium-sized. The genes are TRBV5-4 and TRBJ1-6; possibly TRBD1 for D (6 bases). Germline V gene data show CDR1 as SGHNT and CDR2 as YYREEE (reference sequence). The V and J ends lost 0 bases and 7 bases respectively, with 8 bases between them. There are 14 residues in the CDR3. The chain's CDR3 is CASSLDRVNSPLHF. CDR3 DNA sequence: TGTGCCAGCAGCTTGGACAGGGTAAATTCACCCCTCCACTTT.

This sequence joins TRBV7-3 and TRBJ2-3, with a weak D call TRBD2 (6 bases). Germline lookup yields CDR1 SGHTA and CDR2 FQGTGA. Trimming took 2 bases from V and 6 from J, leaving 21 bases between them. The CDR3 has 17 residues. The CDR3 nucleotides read TGTGCCAGCAGCTTATTTGGGAGAACGGCGGGATGGGATACGCAGTATTTT. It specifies CASSLFGRTAGWDTQYF. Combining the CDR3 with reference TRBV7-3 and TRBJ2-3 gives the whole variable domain GAGVSQTPSNKVTEKGKYVELRCDPISGHTALYWYRQSLGQGPEFLIYFQGTGAADDSGLPNDRFFAVRPEGSVSTLKIQRTERGDSAVYLCASSLFGRTAGWDTQYFGPGTRLTVL.

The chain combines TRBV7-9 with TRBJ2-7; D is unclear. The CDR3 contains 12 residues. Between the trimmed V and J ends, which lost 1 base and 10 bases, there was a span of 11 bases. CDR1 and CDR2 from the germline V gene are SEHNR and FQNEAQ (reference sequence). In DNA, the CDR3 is TGTGCCAGCAGCTTAGATTCGCCCGGTCAGTACTTC. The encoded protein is CASSLDSPGQYF.

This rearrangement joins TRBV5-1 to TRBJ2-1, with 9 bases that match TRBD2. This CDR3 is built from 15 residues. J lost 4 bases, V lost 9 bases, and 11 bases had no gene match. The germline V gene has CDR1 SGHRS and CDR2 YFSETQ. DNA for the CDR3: TGCGCCACCCGAGAGACTAGCGGAAGGTACAATGAGCAGTTCTTC. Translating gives CATRETSGRYNEQFF. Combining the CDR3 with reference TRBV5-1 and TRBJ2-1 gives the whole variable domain KAGVTQTPRYLIKTRGQQVTLSCSPISGHRSVSWYQQTPGQGLQFLFEYFSETQRNKGNFPGRFSGRQFSNSRSEMNVSTLELGDSALYLCATRETSGRYNEQFFGPGTRLTVL.

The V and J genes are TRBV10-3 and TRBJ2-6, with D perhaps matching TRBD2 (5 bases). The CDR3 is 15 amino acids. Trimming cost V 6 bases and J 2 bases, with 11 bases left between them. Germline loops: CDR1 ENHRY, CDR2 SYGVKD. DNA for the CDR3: TGTGCCATCAGCCCTGGAGCGGCTGGGGCCAACGTCCTGACTTTC. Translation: CAISPGAAGANVLTF.

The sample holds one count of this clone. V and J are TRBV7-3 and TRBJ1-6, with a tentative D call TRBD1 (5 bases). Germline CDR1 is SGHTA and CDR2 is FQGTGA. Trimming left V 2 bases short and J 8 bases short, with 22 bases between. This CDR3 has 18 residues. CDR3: CASSLDGSRGDLDSPLHF. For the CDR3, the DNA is TGTGCCAGCAGCTTAGACGGTTCACGGGGCGACTTGGATTCACCCCTCCACTTT.

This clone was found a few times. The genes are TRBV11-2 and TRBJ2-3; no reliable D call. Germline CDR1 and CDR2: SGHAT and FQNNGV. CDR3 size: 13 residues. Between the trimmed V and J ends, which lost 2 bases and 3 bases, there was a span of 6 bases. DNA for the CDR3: TGTGCCAGCAGCTTATCTAGGACAGATACGCAGTATTTT. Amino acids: CASSLSRTDTQYF.

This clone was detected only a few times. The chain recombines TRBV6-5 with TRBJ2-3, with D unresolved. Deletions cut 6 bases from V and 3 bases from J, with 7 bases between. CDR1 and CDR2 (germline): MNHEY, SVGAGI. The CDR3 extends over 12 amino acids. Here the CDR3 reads CASRSGTDTQYF. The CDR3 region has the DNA TGTGCCAGCAGGTCCGGTACAGATACGCAGTATTTT.